The rows below give T cell receptor beta chains drawn from one sample of a study of lymphopenia after photon versus proton radiotherapy. Data came from immunoSEQ multiplex PCR; TCRdb stores just in-frame clones and leaves some out. The sample lists 25,000 to 30,000 clones, around 81% occurring once. This specimen consisted of peripheral blood, obtained from a patient treated with photon-based radiotherapy. The receptors here all came from a man aged 45-65 years with gastric cancer. Each CDR3 is given with its conserved first and last residue. D genes are given only for firm matches. Where a row states a size, it is once, few, many or the class of an expanded clone; other rows omit it.

j_gene: TRBJ2-2; abundance: .; v_gene: TRBV4-1; d_gene: TRBD1; CDR3nt: TGCGCCAGCAGCCGACTCCTGGGACAGGGATCCGGGGAGCTGTTTTTT; CDR3aa: CASSRLLGQGSGELFF
j_gene: TRBJ2-3; abundance: once; v_gene: TRBV27; d_gene: .; CDR3nt: TGTGCCAGCAGTTTTCGGGACACCACAGATACGCAGTATTTT; CDR3aa: CASSFRDTTDTQYF
j_gene: TRBJ1-1; abundance: .; v_gene: TRBV6-4; d_gene: .; CDR3nt: TGTGCCAGCAGCGACCGACAGAGTCGGGCTTTCTTT; CDR3aa: CASSDRQSRAFF
j_gene: TRBJ1-3; abundance: .; v_gene: TRBV5-6; d_gene: .; CDR3nt: TGTGCCAGCAGCTTGTGGGCAGAGGCACGAAACACCATATATTTT; CDR3aa: CASSLWAEARNTIYF
j_gene: TRBJ2-6; abundance: .; v_gene: TRBV11-2; d_gene: .; CDR3nt: TGTGCCAGCAGCTCCAGTCGGGGCCGCGTCTCTGGGGCCAACGTCCTGACTTTC; CDR3aa: CASSSSRGRVSGANVLTF
j_gene: TRBJ2-2; abundance: few; v_gene: TRBV11-2; d_gene: .; CDR3nt: TGTGCCAGCAGCCGGGGGACTTTAGCGAACACCGGGGAGCTGTTTTTT; CDR3aa: CASSRGTLANTGELFF
j_gene: TRBJ1-4; abundance: .; v_gene: TRBV6-5; d_gene: TRBD1; CDR3nt: TGTGCCAGCAGGACAGGGGTCGAAAAACTGTTTTTT; CDR3aa: CASRTGVEKLFF
j_gene: TRBJ2-3; abundance: .; v_gene: TRBV30; d_gene: TRBD1; CDR3nt: TGTGCCTGGAGTGACTTCGACAGGGAGCCAGATACGCAGTATTTT; CDR3aa: CAWSDFDREPDTQYF
j_gene: TRBJ1-4; abundance: .; v_gene: TRBV23-1; d_gene: TRBD1; CDR3nt: TGCGCCAGCAGGAGGAAGGTGGGACAGCACCATAATGAAAAACTGTTTTTT; CDR3aa: CASRRKVGQHHNEKLFF
j_gene: TRBJ2-1; abundance: .; v_gene: TRBV28; d_gene: .; CDR3nt: TGTGCCAGCAGTGAGGCGAGTCTCCGGGATGAGCAGTTCTTC; CDR3aa: CASSEASLRDEQFF
j_gene: TRBJ1-2; abundance: .; v_gene: TRBV6-5; d_gene: .; CDR3nt: TGTGCCAGCAGTCCCGGGGGTTTAGCTAACTATGGCTACACCTTC; CDR3aa: CASSPGGLANYGYTF
j_gene: TRBJ2-6; abundance: .; v_gene: TRBV15; d_gene: .; CDR3nt: TGTGCCACCAGCAGAGGTCCTGATTCTGGGGCCAACGTCCTGACTTTC; CDR3aa: CATSRGPDSGANVLTF
j_gene: TRBJ1-1; abundance: .; v_gene: TRBV7-2; d_gene: .; CDR3nt: TGTGCCAGCAGCTCTACTACAGGAAACACTGAAGCTTTCTTT; CDR3aa: CASSSTTGNTEAFF
j_gene: TRBJ2-1; abundance: .; v_gene: TRBV7-8; d_gene: TRBD2; CDR3nt: TGTGCCAGCAGCCTCCCAACTAGCGGGGGAGGTGAGCAGTTCTTC; CDR3aa: CASSLPTSGGGEQFF
j_gene: TRBJ1-5; abundance: .; v_gene: TRBV27; d_gene: .; CDR3nt: TGTGCCAGCAGTTTAGGCAGCCCTTATAGCAATCAGCCCCAGCATTTT; CDR3aa: CASSLGSPYSNQPQHF
j_gene: TRBJ1-4; abundance: .; v_gene: TRBV29-1; d_gene: .; CDR3nt: TGCAGCGTTGATCCGGGGATTAATGAAAAACTGTTTTTT; CDR3aa: CSVDPGINEKLFF
j_gene: TRBJ1-1; abundance: once; v_gene: TRBV10-1; d_gene: .; CDR3nt: TGCGCCAGCAGTGACTCGTCGGACACTGAAGCTTTCTTT; CDR3aa: CASSDSSDTEAFF
j_gene: TRBJ1-1; abundance: once; v_gene: TRBV10-3; d_gene: TRBD1; CDR3nt: TGTGCCATCGGGGGACAGGGGAACACTGAAGCTTTCTTT; CDR3aa: CAIGGQGNTEAFF
j_gene: TRBJ2-3; abundance: .; v_gene: TRBV18; d_gene: TRBD2; CDR3nt: TGTGCCAGCTCTCAAGGGACTAGCGGAGGAGATACGCAGTATTTT; CDR3aa: CASSQGTSGGDTQYF
j_gene: TRBJ1-2; abundance: .; v_gene: TRBV10-2; d_gene: .; CDR3nt: TGCGCCAGCAGTGAGGGGAGCTATGGCTACACCTTC; CDR3aa: CASSEGSYGYTF
j_gene: TRBJ2-2; abundance: .; v_gene: TRBV5-4; d_gene: TRBD2; CDR3nt: TGTGCCAGCAGCCCCGGGACTAGCGGGGGGGCCGGTACCGGGGAGCTGTTTTTT; CDR3aa: CASSPGTSGGAGTGELFF
j_gene: TRBJ1-4; abundance: few; v_gene: TRBV30; d_gene: .; CDR3nt: TGTGCCTGGAGTGTTCGTCGGGAAAAACTGTTTTTT; CDR3aa: CAWSVRREKLFF
j_gene: TRBJ1-6; abundance: few; v_gene: TRBV2; d_gene: TRBD1; CDR3nt: TGTGCCAGACAGGGGGCGGTGTATAATTCACCCCTCCACTTT; CDR3aa: CARQGAVYNSPLHF
j_gene: TRBJ1-2; abundance: .; v_gene: TRBV27; d_gene: TRBD1; CDR3nt: TGTGCCAGCAGTTTATGGGGGTTACAGGGGGACTATGGCTACACCTTC; CDR3aa: CASSLWGLQGDYGYTF
j_gene: TRBJ2-5; abundance: .; v_gene: TRBV4-3; d_gene: TRBD1; CDR3nt: TGCGCCAGCAGCCACGGGACAGGGTGGGAGACCCAGTACTTC; CDR3aa: CASSHGTGWETQYF
j_gene: TRBJ2-3; abundance: .; v_gene: TRBV6-4; d_gene: TRBD2; CDR3nt: TGTGCCAGCAGTCCCACTACTAGCGGCGGCACAGATACGCAGTATTTT; CDR3aa: CASSPTTSGGTDTQYF
j_gene: TRBJ1-2; abundance: few; v_gene: TRBV2; d_gene: .; CDR3nt: TGTGCCAGCAGTGATAACCGGGACTATGGCTACACCTTC; CDR3aa: CASSDNRDYGYTF
j_gene: TRBJ1-5; abundance: .; v_gene: TRBV19; d_gene: TRBD1; CDR3nt: TGTGCCAGTAAGTTGGGACAGGGACTGAACAATCAGCCCCAGCATTTT; CDR3aa: CASKLGQGLNNQPQHF
j_gene: TRBJ2-4; abundance: .; v_gene: TRBV6-5; d_gene: .; CDR3nt: TGTGCCAGCTCGCGAGGGGCTAGCAAAAACATTCAGTACTTC; CDR3aa: CASSRGASKNIQYF
j_gene: TRBJ1-2; abundance: .; v_gene: TRBV7-3; d_gene: .; CDR3nt: TGTGCCAGCAGCACGGGTGGCTACACCTTC; CDR3aa: CASSTGGYTF
j_gene: TRBJ2-2; abundance: .; v_gene: TRBV9; d_gene: .; CDR3nt: TGTGCCAGCAGCGTAGGAGGGAAAGTTAACACCGGGGAGCTGTTTTTT; CDR3aa: CASSVGGKVNTGELFF
j_gene: TRBJ2-5; abundance: few; v_gene: TRBV6-5; d_gene: .; CDR3nt: TGTGCCAGCAAGGACTCCTTGGATAGTTGGACCCAGTACTTC; CDR3aa: CASKDSLDSWTQYF
j_gene: TRBJ1-2; abundance: .; v_gene: TRBV5-4; d_gene: TRBD1; CDR3nt: TGTGCCAGCAGTTTACCCGACAGGGGAATGCGGGGCTACACCTTC; CDR3aa: CASSLPDRGMRGYTF
j_gene: TRBJ1-5; abundance: few; v_gene: TRBV2; d_gene: .; CDR3nt: TGTGCCAGCAGTCCCACAGGGTCCCGGCCCCAGCATTTT; CDR3aa: CASSPTGSRPQHF
j_gene: TRBJ2-7; abundance: .; v_gene: TRBV5-8; d_gene: .; CDR3nt: TGTGCCAGCAGCAAGACGTGGGGGGATACCTACGAGCAGTACTTC; CDR3aa: CASSKTWGDTYEQYF
j_gene: TRBJ1-5; abundance: .; v_gene: TRBV5-1; d_gene: .; CDR3nt: TGCGCCAGCAGCTTAGGCGGGATCGATCAGCCCCAGCATTTT; CDR3aa: CASSLGGIDQPQHF
j_gene: TRBJ2-2; abundance: .; v_gene: TRBV11-2; d_gene: .; CDR3nt: TGTGCCAGCAGCCGTGGGGTGGTTGCTAACACCGGGGAGCTGTTTTTT; CDR3aa: CASSRGVVANTGELFF
j_gene: TRBJ2-6; abundance: .; v_gene: TRBV7-3; d_gene: .; CDR3nt: TGTGCCAGCAGCTCCGGACGGGCGGCTGGGGCCAACGTCCTGACTTTC; CDR3aa: CASSSGRAAGANVLTF
j_gene: TRBJ1-4; abundance: .; v_gene: TRBV18; d_gene: .; CDR3nt: TGTGCCAGCTCACTGAAAGAGAATGAAAAACTGTTTTTT; CDR3aa: CASSLKENEKLFF
j_gene: TRBJ2-5; abundance: .; v_gene: TRBV5-1; d_gene: TRBD2; CDR3nt: TGCGCCAGCAGGACCTCTAGCGGGGGGGCCGGAGAGACCCAGTACTTC; CDR3aa: CASRTSSGGAGETQYF
j_gene: TRBJ1-1; abundance: .; v_gene: TRBV6-5; d_gene: .; CDR3nt: TGTGCCAGCAGTTACTCCCCGGGTGGGACTGAAGCTTTCTTT; CDR3aa: CASSYSPGGTEAFF
j_gene: TRBJ2-2; abundance: .; v_gene: TRBV18; d_gene: .; CDR3nt: TGTGCCAGCTCACCGATCCGGGGGCGCACCGGGGAGCTGTTTTTT; CDR3aa: CASSPIRGRTGELFF
j_gene: TRBJ2-3; abundance: .; v_gene: TRBV9; d_gene: .; CDR3nt: TGTGCCAGCAGCCACGAACCCGGGCCCACGGGCACAGATACGCAGTATTTT; CDR3aa: CASSHEPGPTGTDTQYF
j_gene: TRBJ2-7; abundance: .; v_gene: TRBV2; d_gene: .; CDR3nt: TGTGCCAGCAGTGAACCCGGGAGATCTTACGAGCAGTACTTC; CDR3aa: CASSEPGRSYEQYF
j_gene: TRBJ2-6; abundance: .; v_gene: TRBV19; d_gene: .; CDR3nt: TGTGCCAGTAGTTTAGTATCTGGGGCCAACGTCCTGACTTTC; CDR3aa: CASSLVSGANVLTF
j_gene: TRBJ2-7; abundance: .; v_gene: TRBV5-5; d_gene: TRBD1; CDR3nt: TGTGCCAGCAGCTGGGGGACAGGGTTCGAGCAGTACTTC; CDR3aa: CASSWGTGFEQYF
j_gene: TRBJ2-5; abundance: .; v_gene: TRBV5-1; d_gene: TRBD1; CDR3nt: TGCGCCAGCAGCTGGACAGGGGGAGAGACCCAGTACTTC; CDR3aa: CASSWTGGETQYF
j_gene: TRBJ1-2; abundance: .; v_gene: TRBV5-1; d_gene: TRBD1; CDR3nt: TGCGCCAGCAGCAGGGACAGGGGGCCCTTTGGCTACACCTTC; CDR3aa: CASSRDRGPFGYTF
j_gene: TRBJ2-6; abundance: .; v_gene: TRBV5-8; d_gene: .; CDR3nt: TGTGCCAGCAGCTTGAGGGGTGGTGGGGCCAACGTCCTGACTTTC; CDR3aa: CASSLRGGGANVLTF
j_gene: TRBJ1-1; abundance: once; v_gene: TRBV10-3; d_gene: .; CDR3nt: TGTGCCATCGGCGGAGGGCCAACATCCGGGACTGAAGCTTTCTTT; CDR3aa: CAIGGGPTSGTEAFF
j_gene: TRBJ2-2; abundance: .; v_gene: TRBV19; d_gene: .; CDR3nt: TGTGCCAGTAGTCCCCGTCACCTAGCCGCCGGGGAGCTGTTTTTT; CDR3aa: CASSPRHLAAGELFF
j_gene: TRBJ1-2; abundance: .; v_gene: TRBV2; d_gene: .; CDR3nt: TGTGCCAGCAGGCTAGGCGACTATGGCTACACCTTC; CDR3aa: CASRLGDYGYTF
j_gene: TRBJ2-3; abundance: few; v_gene: TRBV18; d_gene: .; CDR3nt: TGTGCCAGCTCCCCTCGGGCCGAAACAGATACGCAGTATTTT; CDR3aa: CASSPRAETDTQYF
j_gene: TRBJ2-3; abundance: .; v_gene: TRBV4-1; d_gene: .; CDR3nt: TGCGCCAGCAGCCACGAACGATCAGATACGCAGTATTTT; CDR3aa: CASSHERSDTQYF
j_gene: TRBJ1-1; abundance: .; v_gene: TRBV19; d_gene: TRBD1; CDR3nt: TGTGCCAGTAGTCAAGGACAGGGGGCGGCTTTCTTT; CDR3aa: CASSQGQGAAFF